The sequence of this TCR beta chain was determined in a study of long-term antiretroviral therapy in people with HIV. Study summary: The earliest samples came about a decade before the 2015 immediate-ART recommendation. General study points: Clones with expansion before ART led the repertoire at all time points.

A note on this clone: Its antigen is undetermined.

immunoSEQ v3.0 was run at survey level. The assay was immunoSEQ multiplex PCR, and TCRdb's table has in-frame clones only and misses some. The table records 25,000 to 30,000 clones, roughly 84% of them present only once. The CDR3 consists of 14 residues. The germline V and J ends were trimmed by 0 bases and 5 bases, with 8 bases remaining between them. Germline V CDR1 and CDR2: ENHRY, SYGVKD. This TCR derives from a man between 18 and 29 years old with HIV. Material: unsorted PBMCs, obtained 0.4 years after starting antiretroviral therapy. This chain uses TRBV10-3 with TRBJ1-5; no definite D call. CDR3 coding DNA: TGTGCCATCAGTGAGTCAAGGGTGGATCAGCCCCAGCATTTT. Translation gives CAISESRVDQPQHF.